This T cell receptor (beta chain) is from a study of shared clonotypes between healthy human individuals. The germline gives CDR1 SGHNT, CDR2 YYREEE (reference sequence). The CDR3 spans 15 residues. The V end was cut by 0 bases, the J end by 7 bases, with 13 bases between. Measured with immunoSEQ multiplex PCR; TCRdb has only the in-frame clones, and not every one. Found here are a few million clones, over 85% of them singletons; the top ten hold more than 0.12%. Sequencing was done on a sample of naive CD4+ T cells sorted from blood. Subset indicated: CD45RA+ positively selected. This chain joins TRBV5-4 and TRBJ2-2; D is undetermined. The sequence was obtained from a man between 18 and 29 years old in good health. As DNA, the CDR3 is TGTGCCAGCAGCTTGGTAGGGTCCGATAGCGGGGAGCTGTTTTTT. Its translation is CASSLVGSDSGELFF.